One sample yielded the 14 T cell receptor beta chains listed below, sequenced in a study of cytomegalovirus exposure and HLA in healthy donors. PCR employed 60 Vbeta and 13 Jbeta primers. TCRdb keeps only in-frame clones here, not all; method: immunoSEQ multiplex PCR. The sample includes about 160,000 clones, approximately 77% of them seen just once. Sequencing input: PBMCs. The origin of the receptors is a man aged 25-45 years in good health and CMV-seropositive.

The V and J genes are TRBV19 and TRBJ1-1, with 8 nucleotides matching TRBD1. This CDR3 has 14 residues. The germline V gene encodes CDR1 LNHDA and CDR2 SQIVND (reference sequence). The ends lost 4 bases at V and 1 base at J; junction bases unmatched: 2. CDR3 DNA: TGTGCCAGTAGTACCGGACAGGGGAACACTGAAGCTTTCTTT. Its protein product is CASSTGQGNTEAFF.

The rearrangement uses TRBV30 and TRBJ1-1, with TRBD1 as a possible D gene (6 bases). CDR1 GTSNPN and CDR2 SVGIG come from the germline V gene (reference sequence). The CDR3 is 14 residues long. Trimming took 2 bases from V and 5 from J, leaving 15 bases between them. The CDR3 DNA follows: TGTGCCTGGAGTTCTGGGGGCGCAGGGACTGAAGCTTTCTTT. Protein sequence: CAWSSGGAGTEAFF.

This clone was seen a few times. This chain's CDR3 is CASGPPPYETQYF. CDR3 DNA sequence: TGTGCCAGCGGGCCCCCCCCATACGAGACCCAGTACTTC. The chain links TRBV7-2 to TRBJ2-5; no clear D. Germline CDR1 SGHTA, CDR2 FQGNSA. V gave up 8 bases and J gave up 5 bases, with 15 bases separating them. There are 13 residues in the CDR3.

J is TRBJ1-1 and V is TRBV7-6, with TRBD1 matching 7 bases. After removal of 3 bases from V and 0 bases from J, the junction contained 7 bases not matched to a gene. The CDR3 sequence is 16 residues long. Per germline, CDR1 SGHVS and CDR2 FNYEAQ. In DNA, the CDR3 is TGTGCCAGCAGCTTGGCCGGGACAGCCGTGAACACTGAAGCTTTCTTT. This codes for CASSLAGTAVNTEAFF.

This sequence joins TRBV12-5 and TRBJ2-5; TRBD2 is a possible D gene (6 bases). Germline CDR1 LGHNT, CDR2 FRNRAP. The CDR3 has 14 residues. Deletions cut 2 bases from V and 4 bases from J, with 11 bases between. In DNA, the CDR3 is TGTGCTAGTGGTTTGACGGGGAGGACAGAGACCCAGTACTTC. Its protein is CASGLTGRTETQYF.

A note on this clone: This sample includes further DNA sequences coding for the same CDR3. The genes are TRBV6-4 and TRBJ2-1; TRBD1 is a possible D gene (6 bases). Looked up from germline, CDR1 is MRHNA and CDR2 is SNTAGT. V was trimmed by 2 bases and J by 3 bases, leaving 11 bases between them. CDR3 length: 15 residues. CDR3 sequence reads: CASSDTDSSYNEQFF. The CDR3 coding sequence is TGTGCCAGCAGTGACACGGACAGCAGCTACAATGAGCAGTTCTTC.

In this sample, this clone turned up a few times. The V and J genes are TRBV5-1 and TRBJ2-7; no clear D. The CDR3 covers 12 residues. CDR1 is SGHRS and CDR2 is YFSETQ in the germline V gene. Trimming removed 4 bases at V and 0 bases at J, with 5 bases between. The CDR3, as DNA: TGCGCCAGCAGCCCGAGCTCCTACGAGCAGTACTTC. Translating gives CASSPSSYEQYF.

The chain has TRBV19 and TRBJ2-2; TRBD1 agrees at 8 bases. CDR1 LNHDA and CDR2 SQIVND come from the germline V gene (reference sequence). After removal of 9 bases from V and 6 bases from J, the junction contained 9 bases not matched to a gene. CDR3 length: 14 residues. The chain's CDR3 is CASAAGGSAGELFF. The CDR3 DNA reads as TGTGCCAGCGCGGCAGGGGGCTCGGCCGGGGAGCTGTTTTTT.

The chain combines TRBV25-1 with TRBJ1-6; a weak D match, TRBD1 (6 bases). The CDR3 contains 13 residues. CDR1 and CDR2 from the germline V gene are MGHDK and SYGVNS. The V gene lost 4 bases and the J gene lost 9 bases, with 10 bases spanning the gap. This chain's CDR3 is CASSVGAGSPLHF. CDR3 sequence (DNA): TGTGCCAGCAGTGTGGGGGCGGGTTCACCCCTCCACTTT.

Here the CDR3 reads CASSLIPPGSYF. The CDR3 DNA reads TGTGCCAGCAGCTTAATTCCCCCGGGGTCGTATTTT. This chain links TRBV7-8 with TRBJ2-3, with D possibly matching TRBD2 (5 bases). Germline V gives CDR1 SGHVS, CDR2 FQNEAQ. The CDR3 spans 12 residues. The germline V and J ends were trimmed by 2 bases and 14 bases, with 14 bases remaining between them.

The genes are TRBV18 and TRBJ2-3; TRBD1 aligns across 7 bases. The CDR3 contains 14 residues. Germline assignment: CDR1 KGHSH and CDR2 LQKENI. The V segment lost 3 bases and the J segment 2 bases; nucleotides outside the gene matches: 2. As DNA, the CDR3 is TGTGCCAGCTCACCGGGACAGTACACAGATACGCAGTATTTT. Protein sequence: CASSPGQYTDTQYF.

V usage is TRBV10-1 and J usage is TRBJ2-7; tentative D call: TRBD1 (6 bases). CDR1 and CDR2 from the germline V gene are WNHNN and SYGVQD (reference sequence). Deletions cut 5 bases from V and 2 bases from J, with 10 bases between. The CDR3 length is 13 residues. CDR3 region: CASSSRGAYEQYF. The CDR3 nucleotides read TGCGCCAGCAGTAGCAGGGGAGCCTACGAGCAGTACTTC.

This clone was counted between two and nine times. This rearrangement joins TRBV6-6 to TRBJ1-1, with a tentative D call TRBD1 (5 bases). CDR3 size: 16 residues. Trimming pared 0 bases from V and 0 bases from J, leaving 11 bases between. Germline V gene lookup returns CDR1 MNHNY and CDR2 SVGAGI (reference sequence). CDR3 protein: CASSYSAKDMNTEAFF. For the CDR3, the DNA is TGTGCCAGCAGTTACTCTGCGAAGGACATGAACACTGAAGCTTTCTTT.

This clone occurred a few times. The rearrangement uses TRBV28 and TRBJ1-5, with 7 bases matching TRBD1. With V trimmed by 10 bases and J by 0 bases, 3 bases remained unmatched. CDR1 is MDHEN and CDR2 is SYDVKM in the germline V gene. This CDR3 contains 13 residues. CDR3: CATGQDSNQPQHF. Here the CDR3 DNA reads TGTGCCACCGGACAGGATAGCAATCAGCCCCAGCATTTT.